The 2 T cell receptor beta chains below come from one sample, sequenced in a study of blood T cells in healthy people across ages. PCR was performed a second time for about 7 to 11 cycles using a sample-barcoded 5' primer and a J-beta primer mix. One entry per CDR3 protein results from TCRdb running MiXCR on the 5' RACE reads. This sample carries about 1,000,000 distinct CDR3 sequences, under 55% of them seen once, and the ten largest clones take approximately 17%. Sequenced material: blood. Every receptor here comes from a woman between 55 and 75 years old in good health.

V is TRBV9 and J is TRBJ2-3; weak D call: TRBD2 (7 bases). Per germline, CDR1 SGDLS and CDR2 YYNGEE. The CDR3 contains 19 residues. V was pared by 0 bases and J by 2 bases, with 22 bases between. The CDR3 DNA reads TGTGCCAGCAGCGTAGGAGGGGGTCTTGCGGGAGCCACCACAGATACGCAGTATTTT. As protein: CASSVGGGLAGATTDTQYF.

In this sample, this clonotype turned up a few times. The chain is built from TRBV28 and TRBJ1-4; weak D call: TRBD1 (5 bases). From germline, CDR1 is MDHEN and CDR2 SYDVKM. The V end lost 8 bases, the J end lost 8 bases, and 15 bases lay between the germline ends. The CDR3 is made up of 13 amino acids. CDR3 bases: TGTGCCAGCGGCATCCTGGCAGGGGAAAAACTGTTTTTT. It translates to CASGILAGEKLFF.